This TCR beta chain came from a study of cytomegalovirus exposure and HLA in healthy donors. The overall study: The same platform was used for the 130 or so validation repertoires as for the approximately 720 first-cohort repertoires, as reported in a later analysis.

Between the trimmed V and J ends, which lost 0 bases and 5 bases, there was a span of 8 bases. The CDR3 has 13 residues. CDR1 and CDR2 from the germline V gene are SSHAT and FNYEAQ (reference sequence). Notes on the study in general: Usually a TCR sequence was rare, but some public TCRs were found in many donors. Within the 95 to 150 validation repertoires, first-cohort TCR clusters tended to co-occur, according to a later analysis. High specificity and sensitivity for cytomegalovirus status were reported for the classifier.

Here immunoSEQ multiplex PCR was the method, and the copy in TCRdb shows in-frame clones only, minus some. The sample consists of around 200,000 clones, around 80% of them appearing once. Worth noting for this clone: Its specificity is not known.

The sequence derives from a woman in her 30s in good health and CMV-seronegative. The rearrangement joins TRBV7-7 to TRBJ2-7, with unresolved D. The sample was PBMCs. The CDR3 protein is CASSLAPSNEQYF. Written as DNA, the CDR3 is TGTGCCAGCAGCTTAGCTCCGAGTAACGAGCAGTACTTC.